This T cell receptor beta chain was documented in a study of cytomegalovirus exposure and HLA in healthy donors. Study-level background: Among the 398 genotyped donors, around 85% were placed in the Caucasian-associated ancestry cluster.

The study, taken as a whole, reports: It was reportedly the case that the classifier diagnosed cytomegalovirus status with high specificity and sensitivity. HLA alleles showed associations with 15,000 to 20,000 TCR beta sequences in a later analysis, at a 0.05 false discovery rate. Highly shared variants forming one cluster were likely a sequencing artifact.

The PCR made use of 60 Vbeta and 13 Jbeta primers. Sequenced by immunoSEQ multiplex PCR; TCRdb stores in-frame clones only, minus some. The profile covers roughly 86,000 clones, with over 70% appearing a single time and about 7.7% taken by the ten largest. Trimming left V 7 bases short and J 4 bases short, with 16 bases between. CDR3 size: 14 residues. Germline lookup yields CDR1 SGHTA and CDR2 FQGNSA. As concerns this clone: Its antigen remains unknown.

The receptor was isolated from a man aged 60 to 69 in good health and CMV-seronegative. Sequencing was carried out using PBMCs. The genes are TRBV7-2 and TRBJ1-1, with D uncertain. DNA for the CDR3: TGTGCCAGCACCCTCACGCGGGCTAGCACTGAAGCTTTCTTT. Translation gives CASTLTRASTEAFF. The full variable domain, in which reference TRBV7-2 and TRBJ1-1 provide the parts outside the CDR3, is GAGVSQSPSNKVTEKGKDVELRCDPISGHTALYWYRQSLGQGLEFLIYFQGNSAPDKSGLPSDRFSAERTGGSVSTLTIQRTQQEDSAVYLCASTLTRASTEAFFGQGTRLTVV.